This T cell receptor beta chain was found in a study of T-cell memory formation after mild COVID-19. Study-wide background: The study found TCR clusters largely donor specific. Study observations and caveats: Clones shrinking from day 15 to 85 showed even CD4/CD8 mixes; later expanders tilted CD4+.

The sample holds a few counts of this clonotype. Its antigen is unidentified. CDR3 length: 15 residues. From germline, CDR1 is SEHNR and CDR2 FQNEAQ (reference sequence). The trim removed 5 bases at V and 6 bases at J, leaving 10 bases unmatched. TCRdb redid the calling of the 5' RACE reads with MiXCR, one entry per CDR3 protein. The data show about 430,000 distinct CDR3 sequences, roughly 24% seen once. The sequence was obtained from an adult woman who had mild COVID-19 (a few samples of this study predate the infection). Cell type and time point are not known. The specimen was PBMCs or a T cell subset sorted from them (not recorded which). The genes are TRBV7-9 and TRBJ2-1; 7 bases map to TRBD1. Here the CDR3 DNA reads TGTGCCAGCAGCCTAGGGACAGCCCTTAGCAATGAGCAGTTCTTC. It is translated as CASSLGTALSNEQFF.